This T cell receptor (beta chain) was captured by sequencing in a study of T cells expressing NK-cell markers. Overall study: Cells sorted as CD3+CD56+NKG2C+, CD3+CD56+NKG2C- and CD3+CD56-NKG2C+ T cells supplied the TCR beta repertoires. Eight donors were sequenced, seven testing HCMV-seropositive and one testing seronegative.

Findings and caveats of the study: Of the CD8+ T cells in about 6 donors, about 1.0-7.0% belonged to dominant NKG2C+ clonotypes.

TCRdb re-called the 5' RACE reads and catalogs CDR3 proteins one per entry, DNA excluded. In total, the table holds over 350,000 distinct CDR3 sequences. Note on this clonotype: The antigen is not known.

CDR1 is SEHNR, CDR2 FQNEAQ, per germline (reference sequence). The CDR3 covers 16 residues. The sequenced sample was blood T cells: a sorted CD56 or NKG2C T cell subset, CD4+ or CD8+ T cells, or bulk PBMC T cells (not recorded which). This chain joins TRBV7-9 and TRBJ2-7; TCRdb names TRBD1, which stays unverified in the absence of DNA. This clonotype originated in a woman between 45 and 65 years old in good health. CDR3 protein: CASSLVPGQGALEQYF.